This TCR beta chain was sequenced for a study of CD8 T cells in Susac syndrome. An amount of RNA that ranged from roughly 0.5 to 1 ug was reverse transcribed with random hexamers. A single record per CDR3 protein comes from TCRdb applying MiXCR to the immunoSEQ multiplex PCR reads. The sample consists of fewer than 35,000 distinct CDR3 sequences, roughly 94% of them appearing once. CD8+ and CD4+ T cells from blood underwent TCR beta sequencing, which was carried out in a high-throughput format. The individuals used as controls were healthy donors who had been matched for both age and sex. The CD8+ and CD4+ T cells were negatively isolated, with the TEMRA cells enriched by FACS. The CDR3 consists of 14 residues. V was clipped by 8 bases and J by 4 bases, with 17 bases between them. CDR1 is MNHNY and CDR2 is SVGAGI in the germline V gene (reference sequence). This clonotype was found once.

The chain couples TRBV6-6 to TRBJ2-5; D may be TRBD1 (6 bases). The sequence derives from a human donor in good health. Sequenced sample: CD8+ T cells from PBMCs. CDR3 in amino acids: CASSFEGVGETQYF. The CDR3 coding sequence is TGTGCCAGCTCCTTTGAGGGGGTGGGAGAGACCCAGTACTTC.